This T cell receptor beta chain is from a study of radiotherapy plus CTLA-4 blockade in lung cancer. Study background: An objective response was seen in 18% of patients, and disease control in 25% to 40%.

Profiled with immunoSEQ multiplex PCR; TCRdb holds only in-frame clones, not every one. The sample lists about 38,000 clones, about 73% seen once, with less than 9% in the top ten. The CDR3 runs to 12 residues. Trimming pared 5 bases from V and 3 bases from J, leaving 8 bases between. Germline V CDR1 and CDR2: MDHEN, SYDVKM. This chain joins TRBV28 and TRBJ2-7, with D unclear. This material consisted of peripheral blood, taken from a patient treated with radiotherapy plus ipilimumab. The clonotype comes from a human donor with non-small cell lung cancer who had stable disease on radiotherapy plus ipilimumab. The DNA of the CDR3 is TGTGCCAGCAGTCCTGACGGCTACGAGCAGTACGTC. This gives the protein CASSPDGYEQYV.